Described below is a single TCR beta chain sequence and its context. The sample is drawn from a study of blood T cell repertoires in COVID-19. Study details: Collection of acute and convalescent COVID-19 samples took place in the United States, Italy and Spain. From T cells, B-cell-depleted T cells, or PBMCs came the material, which was cDNA or gDNA.

The CDR3 totals 18 residues. Between the trimmed V and J ends, which lost 3 bases and 0 bases, there was a span of 21 bases. Looked up from germline, CDR1 is SGDLS and CDR2 is YYNGEE. In the source study's methods: Using reference gene primer amplification, nucleated cell counts were estimated. Sequencing was performed with immunoSEQ multiplex PCR; in TCRdb, only in-frame clones are kept and a portion is missing. Clone size and V and J calls were adopted from that table, with D and trimming inferred from the DNA. Of around 99,000 clones in the sample, over 75% were seen once. The sequenced material came from peripheral blood. The sequence was obtained from a woman in her 50s with acute or convalescent COVID-19. The rearrangement joins TRBV9 to TRBJ1-2, with a possible D match to TRBD1 (5 bases). The CDR3 DNA follows: TGTGCCAGCAGCGCCGTAGAGGATCGGGGGTCCGCTAACTATGGCTACACCTTC. It specifies CASSAVEDRGSANYGYTF.